A selection of T cell receptor beta chains follows, all from one sample in a study of tumor-infiltrating lymphocytes in primary liver carcinoma. MiXCR was run by TCRdb on the multiplex PCR reads, yielding one entry per CDR3 protein. The data hold tens of thousands of distinct CDR3 sequences, with about two thirds observed a single time. The sequenced material came from liver tumor tissue from sampling region 5. All receptors derive from a man aged 40-55 years with primary liver carcinoma and hepatitis B virus infection. Both conserved end residues are part of each CDR3. A D gene is named only where the DNA matches it firmly. Clone size, where shown, is once, few, many, or a class for clones that have expanded.

v_gene,d_gene,j_gene,len,abundance,CDR3nt,CDR3aa
TRBV5-8,TRBD2,TRBJ2-7,16,-,TGTGCCAGCAACCAGCCCATAGCGGGAGGTGGTAATGAGCAGTACTTC,CASNQPIAGGGNEQYF
TRBV6-5,-,TRBJ2-6,18,-,TGTGCCAGCAGTCTTTGGGCAGTGATGAAAGCTGGGGTCAACGTCCTGACTTTC,CASSLWAVMKAGVNVLTF
TRBV6-6,-,TRBJ1-1,14,-,TGTGCCATCAGTTACCCACTCCTCGGAACTGAAGCTTTCTTT,CAISYPLLGTEAFF
TRBV11-2,-,TRBJ2-2,15,once,TGTGTCAGCAACTTAGCCCGACTAGACACAGGGGAGCTGTTTTTT,CVSNLARLDTGELFF
TRBV7-9,-,TRBJ2-3,17,many,TGTGCCAGCAGTACTCCCCCAGGGGCCGTGGTGGCAGATACGCAGTATTTT,CASSTPPGAVVADTQYF
TRBV6-6,-,TRBJ1-5,15,-,TGTGCCAGCAGCCTCCCCCAGAACTCAAATCAGCCCCGGCATTTT,CASSLPQNSNQPRHF
TRBV12-3/TRBV12-4,TRBD1,TRBJ2-3,15,many,TGTGCCAGCAGTTTTCAAACAGGGGGCGCAGATACGCAGTATTTT,CASSFQTGGADTQYF
TRBV28,-,TRBJ2-3,17,-,TGTGCCAGCACCACTGCCCGGGGGCGCGTGTTTTCAGATACACAGTATTTT,CASTTARGRVFSDTQYF
TRBV28,TRBD1,TRBJ1-6,16,-,TGTGCCAGTAGTACCACCGGGACAGGGGCCTTACGGGCCCACCACTTT,CASSTTGTGALRAHHF
TRBV11-2,-,TRBJ2-7,14,few,TGTGCCAGCAGCCTGGGATCAGGAGCCTACGAGCAGTACTTC,CASSLGSGAYEQYF
TRBV20-1,TRBD2,TRBJ2-1,15,-,TGCAGTGCCACCACGACTAGCGGGACGTCCGATGAGCAGTTCTTC,CSATTTSGTSDEQFF
TRBV6-5,TRBD1,TRBJ1-5,14,-,TGTGTCTGCAGTAGGACAGGGGGGGCTCAGCCCCAGCATTTT,CVCSRTGGAQPQHF
TRBV11-1,TRBD1,TRBJ2-7,13,once,TGTGCCAGCGGCTTAGGGACAGGGGACGGGCAGTACTTC,CASGLGTGDGQYF
TRBV27,TRBD2,TRBJ2-1,15,few,TGTGCCAGCAGTCTTGAAGGGAGGGGTGACAATGAGCAGTTCTTC,CASSLEGRGDNEQFF
TRBV6-2/TRBV6-3,TRBD2,TRBJ2-1,19,-,TGTGCCAGCAGTTACTTTTCGGGACTAGCGGGAGGGCCGTGCAATGAGCAGTTCTTC,CASSYFSGLAGGPCNEQFF
TRBV7-8,-,TRBJ2-5,15,many,TGTGCCAGCAGCCCCCTCTACAGTACTCAAGAGACCCAGTACTTC,CASSPLYSTQETQYF
TRBV7-3,-,TRBJ2-1,13,few,TGTGCCAGCAGCTTAAGTGGTCACAATGAGCAGTTCTTC,CASSLSGHNEQFF
TRBV13,-,TRBJ2-7,15,-,TGTGTCAGCAGCTTAGTCAGCGGCGAGGTTTACGAGGAGTACTTC,CVSSLVSGEVYEEYF
TRBV11-2,-,TRBJ2-1,16,-,TGTGCCAGCAGCTTGGACATCGGACTATCCATGGGTGAGCAGATCTTC,CASSLDIGLSMGEQIF
TRBV11-2,-,TRBJ2-5,16,-,TGTGCTAACAGGTCCCTGGACTCGGCTCACCAAGAGACCCAGTACTTC,CANRSLDSAHQETQYF
TRBV4-1,-,TRBJ2-3,14,-,TGCACCAGCAGCCGGGCTAGCGACGCAGATACGCAGTATTTT,CTSSRASDADTQYF
TRBV12-3/TRBV12-4,TRBD1,TRBJ2-7,14,many,TGTGCCAGCAGCACGGGACAGGGAACCCACGAGCAGTACTTC,CASSTGQGTHEQYF
TRBV11-2,-,TRBJ2-1,16,-,TGTGCCGGCAGCTCGCGGCCCAGTGGGAGGATCTATGAGCAGTTCTTC,CAGSSRPSGRIYEQFF
TRBV6-5,TRBD1,TRBJ2-7,14,-,TGTGCCGGCAGCCCCACCGACAGGGGCTACAAGCAGTACTTC,CAGSPTDRGYKQYF
TRBV29-1,-,TRBJ1-1,19,-,TGCAGCGTTGAGGGGGGGTCCTACTCAGGCGGGCGAAGAAGAACTGAAGCCTTCTTT,CSVEGGSYSGGRRRTEAFF
TRBV5-1,-,TRBJ2-1,13,many,TGCGCCAGCAGCTTAAGGGGTATCTATGAGCAGTTCTTC,CASSLRGIYEQFF
TRBV2,-,TRBJ2-3,13,-,TGTTCCAGCAGTGCCCAGCAGACAGATACGCAGTATTTT,CSSSAQQTDTQYF